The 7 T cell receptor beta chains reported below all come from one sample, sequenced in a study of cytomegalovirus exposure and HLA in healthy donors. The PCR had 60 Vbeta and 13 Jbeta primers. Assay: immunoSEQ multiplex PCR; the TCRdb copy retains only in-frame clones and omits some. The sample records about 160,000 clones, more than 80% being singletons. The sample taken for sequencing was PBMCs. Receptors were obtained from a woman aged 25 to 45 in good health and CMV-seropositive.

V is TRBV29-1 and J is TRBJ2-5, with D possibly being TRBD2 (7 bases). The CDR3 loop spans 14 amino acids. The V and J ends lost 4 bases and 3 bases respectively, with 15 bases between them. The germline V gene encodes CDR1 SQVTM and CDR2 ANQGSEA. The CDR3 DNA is TGCAGCGTTGGGCCGGGGGGCCTTAAAGAGACCCAGTACTTC. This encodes CSVGPGGLKETQYF.

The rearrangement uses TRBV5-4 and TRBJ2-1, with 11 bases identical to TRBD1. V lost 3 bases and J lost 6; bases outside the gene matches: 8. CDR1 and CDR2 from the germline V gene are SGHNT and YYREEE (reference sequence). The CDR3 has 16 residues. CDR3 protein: CASSSRTGGGFNEQFF. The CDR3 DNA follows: TGTGCCAGCAGCTCAAGGACAGGGGGCGGTTTCAATGAGCAGTTCTTC. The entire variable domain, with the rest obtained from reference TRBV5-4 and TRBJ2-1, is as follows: ETGVTQSPTHLIKTRGQQVTLRCSSQSGHNTVSWYQQALGQGPQFIFQYYREEENGRGNFPPRFSGLQFPNYSSELNVNALELDDSALYLCASSSRTGGGFNEQFFGPGTRLTVL.

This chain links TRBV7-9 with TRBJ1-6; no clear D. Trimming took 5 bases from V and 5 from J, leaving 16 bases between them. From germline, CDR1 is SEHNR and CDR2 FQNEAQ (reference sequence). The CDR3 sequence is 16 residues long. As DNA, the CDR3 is TGTGCCAGCAGCGCACCCGAGGAGGTTAATAATTCACCCCTCCACTTT. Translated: CASSAPEEVNNSPLHF.

The CDR3 sequence is CASSYDSSYNEQFF. DNA for the CDR3: TGTGCCAGCAGTTACGATAGCTCCTACAATGAGCAGTTCTTC. The chain links TRBV6-6 to TRBJ2-1, with unresolved D. V lost 2 bases and J lost 0, with 5 bases in between. CDR3 size: 14 residues. Germline loops: CDR1 MNHNY, CDR2 SVGAGI (reference sequence).

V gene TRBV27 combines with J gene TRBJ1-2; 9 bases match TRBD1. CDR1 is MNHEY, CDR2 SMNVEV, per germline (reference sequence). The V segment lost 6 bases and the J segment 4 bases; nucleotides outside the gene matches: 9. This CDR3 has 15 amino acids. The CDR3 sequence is CASRGQGSIGYGYTF. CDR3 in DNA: TGTGCCAGCAGGGGACAGGGTAGCATTGGCTATGGCTACACCTTC.

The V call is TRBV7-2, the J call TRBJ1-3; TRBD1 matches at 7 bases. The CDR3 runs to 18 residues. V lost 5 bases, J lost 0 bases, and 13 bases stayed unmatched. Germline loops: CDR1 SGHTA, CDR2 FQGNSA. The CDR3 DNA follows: TGTGCCAGCAGCGGACGTACTCCCCGGGACAGCTCTGGAAACACCATATATTTT. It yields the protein CASSGRTPRDSSGNTIYF.

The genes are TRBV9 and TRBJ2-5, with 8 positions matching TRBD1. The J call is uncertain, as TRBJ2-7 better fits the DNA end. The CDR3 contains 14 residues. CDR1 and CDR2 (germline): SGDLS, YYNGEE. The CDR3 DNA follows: TGTGCCAGCAGCCCCGGGACAGGCACATACGAGCAGTACTTC. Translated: CASSPGTGTYEQYF.